The 11 T cell receptor beta chains below were found in one sample sequenced in a study of T cell responses to AZD1222 COVID-19 vaccine. Sequenced by immunoSEQ multiplex PCR; TCRdb stores in-frame clones only, minus some. Of about 120,000 clones listed, roughly 90% are singletons. Specimen: peripheral blood, collected 28 days after the second AZD1222 dose. The receptor source for this set is an adult who received the AZD1222 COVID-19 vaccine.

This clone came up a few times. The chain couples TRBV28 to TRBJ1-2; D remains unclear. Between the trimmed V and J ends, which lost 6 bases and 8 bases, there was a span of 13 bases. From germline, CDR1 is MDHEN and CDR2 SYDVKM. This CDR3 has 12 residues. CDR3 in amino acids: CASSPKRFGYTF. The DNA of the CDR3 is TGTGCCAGCAGCCCAAAGAGGTTCGGCTACACCTTC.

J is TRBJ2-7 and V is TRBV20-1; TRBD1 is a possible D gene (6 bases). Germline CDR1 reads DFQATT; CDR2 reads SNEGSKA (reference sequence). Trimming pared 4 bases from V and 5 bases from J, leaving 9 bases between. The CDR3 totals 11 residues. In DNA form, the CDR3 reads TGCAGTGCTATGGGGGCTGACGAGCAGTACTTC. It yields the protein CSAMGADEQYF.

V usage is TRBV5-1 and J usage is TRBJ2-2, with TRBD1 matching over 7 bases. Unmatched junction bases numbered 6, after V lost 4 bases and J lost 6 bases. This CDR3 contains 14 residues. CDR1 and CDR2 from the germline V gene are SGHRS and YFSETQ. CDR3 nucleotides: TGCGCCAGCAGCCCCCGACAGGGTCCCGGGGAGCTGTTTTTT. Translation: CASSPRQGPGELFF.

V gene TRBV11-2 combines with J gene TRBJ2-1; no definite D call. The CDR3 totals 14 residues. V lost 5 bases and J 9 bases, leaving 17 bases between the germline ends. CDR1 and CDR2 (germline): SGHAT, FQNNGV. The CDR3 spells CASSLLLRAGEQFF. The CDR3 coding sequence is TGTGCCAGCAGCCTCCTTCTTCGGGCTGGTGAGCAGTTCTTC.

This clone was counted a single time. The chain couples TRBV11-1 to TRBJ1-6, with TRBD1 identical over 8 bases. Germline V gives CDR1 SGHAT, CDR2 FQDESV (reference sequence). The V gene end was trimmed by 5 bases and the J gene end by 8 bases; junction bases not matched to a gene: 8. This CDR3 is 15 amino acids long. The CDR3 is CASSPQTGADSPLHF. CDR3 in DNA: TGTGCCAGCAGCCCTCAGACAGGGGCGGATTCACCCCTCCACTTT.

In nucleotides, the CDR3 is TGTGCCAGCAGGGGACAGGGGTACACTGAAGCTTTCTTT. As protein: CASRGQGYTEAFF. The chain is built from TRBV2 and TRBJ1-1, with 10 bases fitting TRBD1. V lost 6 bases to trimming and J lost 3 bases; unmatched junction nucleotides: 1. Per the germline V gene, CDR1 is SNHLY and CDR2 is FYNNEI. The length of the CDR3 is 13 residues.

This rearrangement joins TRBV6-5 to TRBJ2-7; 9 nucleotides align to TRBD2. CDR3 length equals 14 residues. The junction had 8 bases not matched to a gene; V was cut back by 10 bases and J by 1 base. Per germline, CDR1 MNHEY and CDR2 SVGAGI. The CDR3 sequence: CATGPGLASYEQYF. Here the CDR3 DNA reads TGTGCCACCGGACCGGGACTAGCTTCCTACGAGCAGTACTTC.

The sample holds one count of this clone. The V gene is TRBV7-9, the J gene TRBJ2-2, with a weak D call TRBD1 (6 bases). V lost 1 base, J lost 3 bases, and 12 bases lay in between. Germline CDR1 SEHNR, CDR2 FQNEAQ (reference sequence). This CDR3 contains 16 residues. The CDR3 coding sequence is TGTGCCAGCAGCTTAGACCCCGGGACACACACCGGGGAGCTGTTTTTT. Its translation: CASSLDPGTHTGELFF.

This chain uses TRBV6-5 with TRBJ1-5; D remains ambiguous. Germline CDR1 MNHEY, CDR2 SVGAGI. The CDR3 has 14 residues. The V gene lost 0 bases and the J gene lost 7 bases, with 10 bases spanning the gap. CDR3 sequence (DNA): TGTGCCAGCAGTTACTCGAATGCAGCCCAGCCCCAGCATTTT. Residues: CASSYSNAAQPQHF.

V and J are TRBV7-9 and TRBJ1-1; the D is unclear. The CDR3 loop spans 13 amino acids. Per germline, CDR1 SEHNR and CDR2 FQNEAQ (reference sequence). V was trimmed by 2 bases and J by 6 bases, leaving 10 bases between them. The DNA for the CDR3 is TGTGCCAGCAGCTTATTGGCGGCGGCTGAAGCTTTCTTT. Translation: CASSLLAAAEAFF.

V gene TRBV27 combines with J gene TRBJ2-1; 7 bases are shared with TRBD1. The CDR3 contains 15 residues. Trimming took 5 bases from V and 3 from J; bases not matched to a gene: 7. Per the germline V gene, CDR1 is MNHEY and CDR2 is SMNVEV (reference sequence). DNA for the CDR3: TGTGCCAGCAGTGTCCGGGACAGCCTCTACAATGAGCAGTTCTTC. This codes for CASSVRDSLYNEQFF.